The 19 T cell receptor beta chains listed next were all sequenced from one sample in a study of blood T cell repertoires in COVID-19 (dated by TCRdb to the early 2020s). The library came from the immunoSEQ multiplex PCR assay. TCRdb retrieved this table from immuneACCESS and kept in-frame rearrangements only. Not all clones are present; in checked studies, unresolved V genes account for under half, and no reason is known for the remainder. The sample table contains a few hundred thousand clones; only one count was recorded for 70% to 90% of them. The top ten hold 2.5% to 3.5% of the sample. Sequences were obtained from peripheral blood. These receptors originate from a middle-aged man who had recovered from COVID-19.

The CDR3 bases are TGTGCCAGTAGTGCTCGGGACAGGGGGAGCAATCAGCCCCAGCATTTT. Residues: CASSARDRGSNQPQHF. V usage is TRBV19 and J usage is TRBJ1-5; the match to TRBD1 covers 11 bases. The germline CDR1 and CDR2 sequences are LNHDA and SQIVND (reference sequence). CDR3 length: 16 amino acids. J lost 1 base, V lost 5 bases, and 4 bases had no gene match.

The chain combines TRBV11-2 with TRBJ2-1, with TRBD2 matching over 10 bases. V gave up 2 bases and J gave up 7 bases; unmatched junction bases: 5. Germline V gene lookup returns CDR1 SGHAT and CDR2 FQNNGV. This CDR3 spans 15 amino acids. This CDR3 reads CASSLMASGGNEQFF. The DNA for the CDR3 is TGTGCCAGCAGCTTAATGGCTAGCGGGGGTAATGAGCAGTTCTTC.

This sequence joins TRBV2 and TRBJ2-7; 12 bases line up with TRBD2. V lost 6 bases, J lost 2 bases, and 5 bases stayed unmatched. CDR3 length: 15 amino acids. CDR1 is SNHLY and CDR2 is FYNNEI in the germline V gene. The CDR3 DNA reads TGTGCCAGCAGAGACCGACTAGCGGGGGCCTACGAGCAGTACTTC. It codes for CASRDRLAGAYEQYF.

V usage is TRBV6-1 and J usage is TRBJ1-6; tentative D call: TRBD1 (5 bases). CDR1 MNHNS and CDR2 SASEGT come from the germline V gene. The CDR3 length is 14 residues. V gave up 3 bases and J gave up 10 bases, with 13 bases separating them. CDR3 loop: CASSERFRGSPLHF. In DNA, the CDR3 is TGTGCCAGCAGTGAGCGCTTCCGGGGGTCACCCCTCCACTTT.

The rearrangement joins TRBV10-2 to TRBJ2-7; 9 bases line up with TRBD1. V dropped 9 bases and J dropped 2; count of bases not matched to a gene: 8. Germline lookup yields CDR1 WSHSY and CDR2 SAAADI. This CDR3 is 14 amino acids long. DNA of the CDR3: TGCGCCAGTACCGGGACAGGGCATACCTACGAGCAGTACTTC. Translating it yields CASTGTGHTYEQYF.

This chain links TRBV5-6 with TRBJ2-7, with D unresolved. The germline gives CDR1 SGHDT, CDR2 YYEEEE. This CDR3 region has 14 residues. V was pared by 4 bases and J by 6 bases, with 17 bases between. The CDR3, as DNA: TGTGCCAGCAGCCCCCGGGTCCTTGGTCGCGAGCAGTACTTC. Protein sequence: CASSPRVLGREQYF.

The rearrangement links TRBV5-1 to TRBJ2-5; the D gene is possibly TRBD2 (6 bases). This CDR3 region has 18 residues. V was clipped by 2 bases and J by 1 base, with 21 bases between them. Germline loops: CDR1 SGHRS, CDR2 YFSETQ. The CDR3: CASSFLSAGRTIQETQYF. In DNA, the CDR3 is TGCGCCAGCAGCTTCCTCTCCGCGGGACGGACGATCCAAGAGACCCAGTACTTC.

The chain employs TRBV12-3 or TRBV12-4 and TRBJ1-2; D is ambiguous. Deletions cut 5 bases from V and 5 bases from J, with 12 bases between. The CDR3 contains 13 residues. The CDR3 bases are TGTGCCAGCAGTAACTCAGGACTTTATGGCTACACCTTC. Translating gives CASSNSGLYGYTF.

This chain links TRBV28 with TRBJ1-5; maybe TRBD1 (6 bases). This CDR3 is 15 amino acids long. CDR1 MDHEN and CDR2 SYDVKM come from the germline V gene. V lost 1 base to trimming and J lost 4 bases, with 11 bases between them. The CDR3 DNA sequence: TGTGCCAGCAGTTTATTACAGGGTAGGAATCAGCCCCAGCATTTT. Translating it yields CASSLLQGRNQPQHF.

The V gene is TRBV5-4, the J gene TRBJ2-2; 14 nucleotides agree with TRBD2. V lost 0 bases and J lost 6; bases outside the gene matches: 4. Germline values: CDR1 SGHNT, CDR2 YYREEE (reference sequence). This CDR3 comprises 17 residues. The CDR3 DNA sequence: TGTGCCAGCAGCTTGGTGGGACTAGCGGGAGTGGCCGGGGAGCTGTTTTTT. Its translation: CASSLVGLAGVAGELFF.

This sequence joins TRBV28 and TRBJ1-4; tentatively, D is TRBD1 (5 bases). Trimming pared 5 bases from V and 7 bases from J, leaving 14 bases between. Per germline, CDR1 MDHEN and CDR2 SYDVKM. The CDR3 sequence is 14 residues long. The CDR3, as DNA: TGTGCCAGCAGTATGGGGGGGAAGGGTGAAAAACTGTTTTTT. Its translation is CASSMGGKGEKLFF.

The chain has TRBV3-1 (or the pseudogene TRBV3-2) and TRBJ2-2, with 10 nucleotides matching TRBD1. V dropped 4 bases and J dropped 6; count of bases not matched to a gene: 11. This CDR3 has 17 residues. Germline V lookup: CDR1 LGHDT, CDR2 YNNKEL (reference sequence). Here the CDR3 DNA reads TGTGCCAGCAGCCCAGCGCCGGGACAGGGGAATCCCGGGGAGCTGTTTTTT. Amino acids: CASSPAPGQGNPGELFF.

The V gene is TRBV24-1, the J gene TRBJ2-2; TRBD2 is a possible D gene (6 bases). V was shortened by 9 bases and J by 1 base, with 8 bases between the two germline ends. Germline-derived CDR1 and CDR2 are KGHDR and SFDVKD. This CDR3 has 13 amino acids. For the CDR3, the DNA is TGTGCCACCCGGAGGGGGAACACCGGGGAGCTGTTTTTT. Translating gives CATRRGNTGELFF.

The CDR3 DNA reads as TGCGCCAGCAGCCAAGATACGAAAGCCGGGACCCAGTACTTC. This codes for CASSQDTKAGTQYF. This chain connects TRBV4-1 to TRBJ2-5; D not resolved. V lost 0 bases to trimming and J lost 7 bases, with 12 bases between them. The CDR3 extends over 14 amino acids. From germline, CDR1 is MGHRA and CDR2 YSYEKL.

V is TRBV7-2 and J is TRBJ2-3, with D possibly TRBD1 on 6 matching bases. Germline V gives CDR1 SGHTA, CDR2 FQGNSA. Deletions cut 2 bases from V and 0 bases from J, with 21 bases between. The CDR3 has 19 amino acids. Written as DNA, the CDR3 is TGTGCCAGCAGCTTAAAGGCCGGGACACCGAGCACTAGCACAGATACGCAGTATTTT. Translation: CASSLKAGTPSTSTDTQYF.

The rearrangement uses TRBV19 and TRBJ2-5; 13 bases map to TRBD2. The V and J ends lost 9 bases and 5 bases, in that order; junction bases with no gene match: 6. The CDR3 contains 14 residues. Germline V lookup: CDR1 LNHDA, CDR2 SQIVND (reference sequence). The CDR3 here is CASTSGRAGETQYF. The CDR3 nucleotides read TGTGCCAGCACTAGCGGGAGGGCGGGGGAGACCCAGTACTTC. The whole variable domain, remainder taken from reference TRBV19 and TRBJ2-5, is DGGITQSPKYLFRKEGQNVTLSCEQNLNHDAMYWYRQDPGQGLRLIYYSQIVNDFQKGDIAEGYSVSREKKESFPLTVTSAQKNPTAFYLCASTSGRAGETQYFGPGTRLLVL.

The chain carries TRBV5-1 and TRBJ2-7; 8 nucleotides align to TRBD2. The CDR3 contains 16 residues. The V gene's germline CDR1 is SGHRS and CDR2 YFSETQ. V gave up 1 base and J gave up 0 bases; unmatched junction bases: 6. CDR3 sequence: CASSLSTAGVSYEQYF. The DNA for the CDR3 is TGCGCCAGCAGCTTGTCAACAGCGGGGGTCTCCTACGAGCAGTACTTC.

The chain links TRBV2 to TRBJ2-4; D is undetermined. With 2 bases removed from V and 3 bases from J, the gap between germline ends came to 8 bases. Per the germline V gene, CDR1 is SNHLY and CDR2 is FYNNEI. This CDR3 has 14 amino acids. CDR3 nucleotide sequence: TGTGCCAGCAGTGAATCGCGGATCAAAAACATTCAGTACTTC. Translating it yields CASSESRIKNIQYF.

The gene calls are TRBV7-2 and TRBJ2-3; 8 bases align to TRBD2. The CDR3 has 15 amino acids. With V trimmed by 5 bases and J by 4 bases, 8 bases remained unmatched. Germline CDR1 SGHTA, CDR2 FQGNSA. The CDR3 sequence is CASSLRTSKADTQYF. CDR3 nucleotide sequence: TGTGCCAGCAGCCTCAGGACTAGCAAGGCAGATACGCAGTATTTT.